This T cell receptor (beta chain) was found in a study of regulatory T cells in long-lasting Graves disease. Building the TCR beta libraries relied on iRepertoire HTBI primers, and CDR3 regions underwent Arm-PCR. One entry per CDR3 protein, called by TCRdb with MiXCR from the multiplex PCR reads. The sample contains around 400,000 distinct CDR3 sequences, roughly 25% of which appear only once. This CDR3 is 14 amino acids long. V was clipped by 3 bases and J by 0 bases, with 11 bases between them. In germline, CDR1 is DFQATT, CDR2 SNEGSKA (reference sequence). Study conclusions and caveats: TCR diversity in persistent Graves' patients was below that of newly diagnosed ones.

Notes on this clonotype: Its specificity is unknown.

Time point given: persistent/refractory GD, antithyroid drugs over 5 years with positive TRAb. From RNA extracted from PBMCs, the TCR library was made. An endocrinology department in Xi'an, China, recruited the patients. The sequence was collected from a woman aged 40 to 55 with Graves disease. This chain joins TRBV20-1 and TRBJ1-1; D remains ambiguous. This specimen was peripheral blood mononuclear cells (PBMCs), taken when the disease was refractory, from a patient treated with antithyroid drugs. Here the CDR3 reads CSASNWQLNTEAFF. Written as DNA, the CDR3 is TGCAGTGCTAGTAATTGGCAGTTGAACACTGAAGCTTTCTTT.